A selection of T cell receptor beta chains follows, all from one sample in a study of Ad26.COV2.S vaccination and SARS-CoV-2 variants. Produced via immunoSEQ multiplex PCR; TCRdb's table is partial and in-frame only. The sample yields 300,000 to 500,000 clones, 75% to 90% seen once. The sequenced sample was peripheral blood, obtained in a trial of Ad26.COV2.S vaccine versus placebo. The receptor set was obtained from a person between 18 and 65 years old who received the Ad26.COV2.S COVID-19 vaccine or a placebo. The CDR3 runs from the conserved cysteine through the conserved F or W.

j_gene,v_gene,len,CDR3aa
TRBJ1-1,TRBV5-1,13,CASSLVLGTEAFF
TRBJ1-2,TRBV27,13,CASRRGQSYGYTF
TRBJ2-4,TRBV7-9,14,CASSWDRENGIQYF
TRBJ2-3,TRBV4-1,15,CASSRISQSFDTQYF
TRBJ2-3,TRBV6-5,10,CASKASPQYF
TRBJ1-2,TRBV7-9,13,CASSLLGGAGYTF
TRBJ2-2,TRBV2,15,CASSRLAKNTGELFF
TRBJ1-2,TRBV10-3,13,CAISASVFYGYTF
TRBJ2-1,TRBV7-7,16,CASSLELAGPAAEQFF
TRBJ2-6,TRBV4-3,18,CASSQETGSVTGANVLTF
TRBJ2-7,TRBV7-2,14,CASSNRDGAYEQYF
TRBJ2-7,TRBV10-3,11,CAISGGGRQYF
TRBJ1-2,TRBV15,15,CATSRSQGSNYGYTF
TRBJ1-6,TRBV30,16,CAWSLWGAVGNSPLHF
TRBJ1-1,TRBV10-1,12,CAISGGNTEAFF
TRBJ2-2,TRBV10-2,15,CASSFGTGDTGELFF
TRBJ1-1,TRBV19,17,CASSIGSGAQRRTEAFF
TRBJ1-2,TRBV2,12,CASSEVAYGYTF
TRBJ1-1,TRBV4-2,14,CASSQDSRDSEAFF
TRBJ2-7,TRBV10-3,13,CAINTGSGYEQYF
TRBJ2-1,TRBV2,15,CASGRGGTAYNEQFF
TRBJ2-1,TRBV5-6,12,CASSLASNEQFF
TRBJ2-5,TRBV9,13,CASSSGQRETQYF
TRBJ1-1,TRBV14,13,CASSQDNGSEAFF
TRBJ1-1,TRBV6-5,14,CASSLRALNTEAFF
TRBJ2-2,TRBV19,17,CASSPGTGRFLTGELFF